Below, 29 T cell receptor beta chains from the same sample are listed, as sequenced in a study of shared clonotypes between healthy human individuals. The repertoire was sequenced with immunoSEQ multiplex PCR; TCRdb's copy has only in-frame clones and lacks some. The sample yields some 500,000 clones, approximately 95% seen once. The source material was naive CD4+ T cells sorted from blood. This sample's subset: CD45RA+ positively selected. The origin of the receptors is a woman aged 30 to 39 in good health.

This chain links TRBV4-1 with TRBJ1-4; D unclear. Germline assignment: CDR1 MGHRA and CDR2 YSYEKL. V gave up 4 bases and J gave up 0 bases, with 6 bases separating them. The CDR3 sequence is 14 residues long. CDR3 in amino acids: CASSRIATNEKLFF. The CDR3 nucleotides are TGCGCCAGCAGCCGAATTGCAACTAATGAAAAACTGTTTTTT.

The chain couples TRBV12-2 to TRBJ1-2. TRBV12-2 is marked as a pseudogene. This CDR3 is built from 14 residues. The CDR3 region has the DNA TGTGCAAGTCGCTTAGTAGGCGCGGAGTATGGCTACACCTTC. Its protein is CASRLVGAEYGYTF.

The chain employs TRBV7-2 and TRBJ2-1, with TRBD2 matching 16 bases. The V and J ends lost 4 bases and 8 bases, in that order; junction bases with no gene match: 2. The CDR3 totals 15 residues. The germline CDR1 and CDR2 sequences are SGHTA and FQGNSA. The CDR3 coding sequence is TGTGCCAGCAGCTCGGGACTAGCGGGAGGGGATGAGCAGTTCTTC. Its translation: CASSSGLAGGDEQFF.

The V call is TRBV6-6, the J call TRBJ1-2; 9 nucleotides match TRBD1. Germline CDR1 reads MNHNY; CDR2 reads SVGAGI (reference sequence). The trim removed 5 bases at V and 4 bases at J, leaving 8 bases unmatched. CDR3 length: 15 residues. CDR3 DNA: TGTGCCAGCAGTAGGCCAACAGGGGGCCCCTATGGCTACACCTTC. Translated, it gives CASSRPTGGPYGYTF.

The rearrangement joins TRBV4-1 to TRBJ2-1; 7 positions agree with TRBD2. Germline CDR1 is MGHRA and CDR2 is YSYEKL. V trimming: 0 bases; J trimming: 3 bases; junction bases outside the gene matches: 2. This CDR3 comprises 15 residues. The CDR3 nucleotides read TGCGCCAGCAGCCAAGATCTAGCGGACTACAATGAGCAGTTCTTC. Its protein is CASSQDLADYNEQFF.

The chain is built from TRBV5-6 and TRBJ2-7, with D unresolved. Trimming stripped 4 bases from V and 5 bases from J, with 16 bases between. From germline, CDR1 is SGHDT and CDR2 YYEEEE. The CDR3 loop spans 14 amino acids. In DNA, the CDR3 is TGTGCCAGCAGCCTCCTTACTGCCGCCCACGAGCAGTACTTC. It codes for CASSLLTAAHEQYF.

Written as DNA, the CDR3 is TGCAGCGTCCTTAGCGCAAGCTCCTACGAGCAGTACTTC. It codes for CSVLSASSYEQYF. J is TRBJ2-7 and V is TRBV29-1; TRBD2 might be the D (5 bases). V dropped 6 bases and J dropped 0 bases, with 12 bases sitting between them. CDR1 and CDR2 from the germline V gene are SQVTM and ANQGSEA. This CDR3 region has 13 residues.

This sequence joins TRBV14 and TRBJ2-3; unclear D gene. Between the trimmed V and J ends, which lost 3 bases and 2 bases, there was a span of 6 bases. The germline V gene encodes CDR1 SGHDN and CDR2 FVKESK. The CDR3 spans 13 residues. The CDR3 region is CASSHDHTDTQYF. The CDR3 coding sequence is TGTGCCAGCAGCCATGACCACACAGATACGCAGTATTTT.

This clone was observed a few times. The chain carries TRBV6-5 and TRBJ2-7, with D perhaps assigned TRBD1 or TRBD2 (5 bases each). The germline V gene encodes CDR1 MNHEY and CDR2 SVGAGI. The CDR3 extends over 15 amino acids. The V end lost 6 bases, the J end lost 2 bases, and 17 bases lay between the germline ends. CDR3 nucleotide sequence: TGTGCCAGCAGCCACGCGAGGGGCGCAACCTACGAGCAGTACTTC. Translation: CASSHARGATYEQYF.

The chain couples TRBV5-1 to TRBJ2-1; TRBD1 is a possible D gene (5 bases). Per germline, CDR1 SGHRS and CDR2 YFSETQ. With 4 bases removed from V and 2 bases from J, the gap between germline ends came to 10 bases. The CDR3 has 14 amino acids. CDR3 residues: CASSERQTYNEQFF. The CDR3 DNA follows: TGCGCCAGCAGCGAAAGACAGACCTACAATGAGCAGTTCTTC.

This chain links TRBV5-1 with TRBJ2-1; tentatively, D is TRBD1 (7 bases). Trimming left V 1 base short and J 9 bases short, with 14 bases between. This CDR3 has 14 residues. CDR1 is SGHRS, CDR2 YFSETQ, per germline. Here the CDR3 reads CASSLFQGGGEQFF. CDR3 sequence (DNA): TGCGCCAGCAGCTTGTTTCAGGGGGGCGGTGAGCAGTTCTTC.

Here the CDR3 DNA reads TGTGCCAGCAGACGTGGAGATACGCAGTATTTT. Its translation: CASRRGDTQYF. V and J are TRBV7-9 and TRBJ2-3; D ambiguous. The V end lost 6 bases, the J end lost 5 bases, and 6 bases lay between the germline ends. From germline, CDR1 is SEHNR and CDR2 FQNEAQ (reference sequence). There are 11 residues in the CDR3.

The rearrangement joins TRBV19 to TRBJ1-4, with D unclear. The CDR3 is made up of 16 amino acids. The germline V gene encodes CDR1 LNHDA and CDR2 SQIVND (reference sequence). V lost 5 bases and J lost 8, with 21 bases in between. CDR3 nucleotides: TGTGCCAGTAGTTCCGGCTTCAAGGCCTCAAGGGAAAAACTGTTTTTT. This encodes CASSSGFKASREKLFF.

The chain joins TRBV5-4 to TRBJ2-7; a possible D gene is TRBD2 (5 bases). V lost 3 bases, J lost 1 base, and 8 bases lay in between. CDR1 and CDR2 (germline): SGHNT, YYREEE (reference sequence). CDR3 length: 13 residues. The CDR3 region is CASSSGGSYEQYF. The CDR3 DNA reads TGTGCCAGCAGCTCCGGCGGGTCCTACGAGCAGTACTTC. The full variable domain, its missing parts supplied by reference TRBV5-4 and TRBJ2-7, is ETGVTQSPTHLIKTRGQQVTLRCSSQSGHNTVSWYQQALGQGPQFIFQYYREEENGRGNFPPRFSGLQFPNYSSELNVNALELDDSALYLCASSSGGSYEQYFGPGTRLTVT.

The chain joins TRBV5-4 to TRBJ2-3, with D uncertain. CDR1 and CDR2 (germline): SGHNT, YYREEE (reference sequence). V lost 1 base, J lost 2 bases, and 5 bases lay in between. The CDR3 has 13 residues. The CDR3 sequence is CASSLTNTDTQYF. The DNA for the CDR3 is TGTGCCAGCAGCTTGACGAACACAGATACGCAGTATTTT.

The chain links TRBV4-1 to TRBJ2-7; D call uncertain. Germline V gene data show CDR1 as MGHRA and CDR2 as YSYEKL. This CDR3 spans 14 amino acids. Trimming stripped 0 bases from V and 0 bases from J, with 6 bases between. CDR3 amino acids: CASSQEWGSYEQYF. CDR3 DNA: TGCGCCAGCAGCCAAGAGTGGGGCTCCTACGAGCAGTACTTC.

The chain combines TRBV5-4 with TRBJ2-1; 14 bases line up with TRBD2. This CDR3 is built from 16 residues. Germline CDR1 is SGHNT and CDR2 is YYREEE (reference sequence). Trimming cost V 0 bases and J 8 bases; bases outside gene matches: 4. CDR3 nucleotide sequence: TGTGCCAGCAGCTTGGGACTAGCGGGAGGGGGTGATGAGCAGTTCTTC. It yields the protein CASSLGLAGGGDEQFF. The full variable domain, rest sourced from reference TRBV5-4 and TRBJ2-1, is ETGVTQSPTHLIKTRGQQVTLRCSSQSGHNTVSWYQQALGQGPQFIFQYYREEENGRGNFPPRFSGLQFPNYSSELNVNALELDDSALYLCASSLGLAGGGDEQFFGPGTRLTVL.

This chain uses TRBV7-2 with TRBJ2-1; TRBD2 matches 11 bases. The ends lost 2 bases at V and 5 bases at J; junction bases unmatched: 11. Germline V gene data show CDR1 as SGHTA and CDR2 as FQGNSA. This CDR3 is built from 18 residues. DNA for the CDR3: TGTGCCAGCAGCTTATTAGGGCTAGCGGGAGGAGGTAACAATGAGCAGTTCTTC. Amino acid sequence: CASSLLGLAGGGNNEQFF. Drawing the rest from reference TRBV7-2 and TRBJ2-1, the complete variable domain is GAGVSQSPSNKVTEKGKDVELRCDPISGHTALYWYRQSLGQGLEFLIYFQGNSAPDKSGLPSDRFSAERTGGSVSTLTIQRTQQEDSAVYLCASSLLGLAGGGNNEQFFGPGTRLTVL.

The rearrangement links TRBV5-1 to TRBJ1-4; a possible D gene is TRBD1 (6 bases). Trimming removed 0 bases at V and 1 base at J, with 10 bases between. The CDR3 runs to 16 residues. Germline V gene lookup returns CDR1 SGHRS and CDR2 YFSETQ. CDR3 region: CASSLVTGRTNEKLFF. CDR3 DNA sequence: TGCGCCAGCAGCTTGGTCACAGGGAGAACTAATGAAAAACTGTTTTTT.

This chain joins TRBV5-1 and TRBJ2-6; 7 nucleotides align to TRBD1. V dropped 2 bases and J dropped 3; count of bases not matched to a gene: 2. This CDR3 is 15 amino acids long. The germline gives CDR1 SGHRS, CDR2 YFSETQ. In DNA, the CDR3 is TGCGCCAGCAGCTTACAGGGGAATGGGGCCAACGTCCTGACTTTC. Amino acids: CASSLQGNGANVLTF.

The chain combines TRBV6-1 with TRBJ2-3; D gene unclear. This CDR3 comprises 15 residues. From germline, CDR1 is MNHNS and CDR2 SASEGT. Trimming removed 6 bases at V and 0 bases at J, with 13 bases between. The CDR3 region is CASSKRSPSTDTQYF. As DNA, the CDR3 is TGTGCCAGCAGCAAAAGGTCCCCAAGCACAGATACGCAGTATTTT.

This chain connects TRBV19 to TRBJ2-2, with 12 bases fitting TRBD2. The CDR3 spans 17 residues. Looked up from germline, CDR1 is LNHDA and CDR2 is SQIVND (reference sequence). Trimming removed 6 bases from V and 4 bases from J; junction bases left unmatched: 9. The CDR3 loop reads CASSWTSGDLGTGELFF. Here the CDR3 DNA reads TGTGCCAGTAGCTGGACTAGCGGGGACCTAGGCACCGGGGAGCTGTTTTTT.

This clone was counted only a few times. The V gene is TRBV7-9, the J gene TRBJ2-5; D is uncertain. The ends were cut back, 8 bases at V and 5 bases at J, with 9 bases in the middle. This CDR3 contains 11 residues. In germline, CDR1 is SEHNR, CDR2 FQNEAQ (reference sequence). The CDR3 protein is CASQFDETQYF. CDR3 DNA sequence: TGTGCCAGCCAGTTCGATGAGACCCAGTACTTC.

This clone came up once. The V call is TRBV6-1, the J call TRBJ1-2, with D hard to call. With 1 base removed from V and 0 bases from J, the gap between germline ends came to 12 bases. Germline V gives CDR1 MNHNS, CDR2 SASEGT. The CDR3 sequence is 16 residues long. The CDR3 sequence: CASSEVAGVTNYGYTF. In nucleotides, the CDR3 is TGTGCCAGCAGTGAAGTCGCAGGAGTAACTAACTATGGCTACACCTTC.

The CDR3 DNA sequence: TGTGCCAGCAGCCCGGCCGGGGGACACTATGGCTACACCTTC. It specifies CASSPAGGHYGYTF. The chain uses TRBV5-4 and TRBJ1-2; tentative D call: TRBD1 (5 bases). V shed 4 bases and J shed 3 bases, with 13 bases lying between them. This CDR3 has 14 residues. Per the germline V gene, CDR1 is SGHNT and CDR2 is YYREEE (reference sequence).

With respect to this clone: The sample holds other DNA sequences that translate to the same CDR3. The CDR3 is CASSLRDSSYNEQFF. CDR3 sequence (DNA): TGCGCCAGCAGCCTCCGGGACTCCTCCTACAATGAGCAGTTCTTC. The genes are TRBV5-1 and TRBJ2-1; perhaps TRBD2 as D (6 bases). The germline gives CDR1 SGHRS, CDR2 YFSETQ. The V and J ends lost 4 bases and 0 bases respectively, with 11 bases between them. This CDR3 spans 15 amino acids.

The chain recombines TRBV15 with TRBJ2-2, with 11 nucleotides matching TRBD2. V lost 6 bases and J lost 4; bases outside the gene matches: 10. Looked up from germline, CDR1 is LNHNV and CDR2 is YYDKDF (reference sequence). CDR3 length: 17 amino acids. The chain's CDR3 is CATRARGLAGPTGELFF. DNA for the CDR3: TGTGCCACCAGAGCTAGAGGACTAGCGGGCCCCACCGGGGAGCTGTTTTTT.

V usage is TRBV5-1 and J usage is TRBJ2-1; 13 bases are shared with TRBD2. V was pared by 3 bases and J by 7 bases, with 4 bases of the junction left unmatched. Germline CDR1 reads SGHRS; CDR2 reads YFSETQ. The CDR3 is 15 amino acids. CDR3 DNA sequence: TGCGCCAGCAGCTCCGGGACTAGCGGGATGAATGAGCAGTTCTTC. It encodes CASSSGTSGMNEQFF.

The gene calls are TRBV19 and TRBJ2-3, with D tentatively TRBD1 or TRBD2 (5 bases each). The CDR3 extends over 17 amino acids. The V gene lost 5 bases and the J gene lost 5 bases, with 23 bases spanning the gap. CDR1 is LNHDA and CDR2 is SQIVND in the germline V gene (reference sequence). The CDR3 region is CASSRVSLGTTQDTQYF. The CDR3 nucleotides are TGTGCCAGTAGTCGAGTCTCCTTGGGGACCACTCAAGATACGCAGTATTTT.